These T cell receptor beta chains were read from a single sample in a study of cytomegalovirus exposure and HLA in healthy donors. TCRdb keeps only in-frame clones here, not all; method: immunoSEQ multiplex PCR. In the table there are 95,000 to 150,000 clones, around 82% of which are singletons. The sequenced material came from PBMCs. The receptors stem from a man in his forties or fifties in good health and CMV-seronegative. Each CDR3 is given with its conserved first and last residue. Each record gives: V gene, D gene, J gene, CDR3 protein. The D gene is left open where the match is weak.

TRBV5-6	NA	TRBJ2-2	CASSFYGNTGELFF
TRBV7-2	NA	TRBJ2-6	CASSLVFSGANVLTF
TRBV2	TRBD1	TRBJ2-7	CASRAGQGYEQYF
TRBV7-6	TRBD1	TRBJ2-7	CASSAPGQGYYEQYF
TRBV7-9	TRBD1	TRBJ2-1	CASSQGTGDGDEQFF
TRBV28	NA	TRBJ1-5	CASTLTGGTAYSNQPQHF
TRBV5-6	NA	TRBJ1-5	CASSQWNQPQHF
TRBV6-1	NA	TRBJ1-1	CASPTRGFAFF
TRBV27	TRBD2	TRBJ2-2	CASSLSVAGGPGELFF
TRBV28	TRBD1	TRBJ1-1	CASSYDRGRNEAFF
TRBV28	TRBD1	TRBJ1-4	CASITIQGASRNEKLFF
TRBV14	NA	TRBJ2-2	CASSQGYSPTNTGELFF
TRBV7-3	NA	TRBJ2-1	CASSSRQNNEQFF
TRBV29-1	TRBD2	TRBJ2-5	CSVEDLADSRLETQYF